Listed below are T cell receptor beta chains from one sample, sequenced in a study of T-cell reconstitution after alpha-beta-depleted transplantation in children. TCRdb analysed the PCR reads with MiXCR anew, one entry per CDR3 protein. The sample yields over 400,000 distinct CDR3 sequences, around two fifths seen once. The source was PBMCs, collected before TCRalphabeta/CD19-depleted stem cell transplant. The origin of the receptors is a girl aged 2-10 years with aplastic anemia, due to receive a stem cell transplant. The CDR3 runs from the conserved cysteine through the conserved F or W. Each record gives: V gene, J gene, clone size, CDR3 protein. Rows may omit the clone size; those that give it use once, few, many or a size class.

v_gene: TRBV6-5
j_gene: TRBJ2-1
abundance: -
CDR3aa: CASSYSRKYTEQFF

v_gene: TRBV6-5
j_gene: TRBJ2-7
abundance: -
CDR3aa: CASSYSTGTYEQYF

v_gene: TRBV7-9
j_gene: TRBJ1-4
abundance: -
CDR3aa: CASSTTGEDEKLFF

v_gene: TRBV14
j_gene: TRBJ2-5
abundance: -
CDR3aa: CASSPGPPETQYF

v_gene: TRBV29-1
j_gene: TRBJ2-7
abundance: few
CDR3aa: CSVVFRPSSYEQYF

v_gene: TRBV5-4
j_gene: TRBJ2-3
abundance: -
CDR3aa: CASSSAGGRTDTQYF

v_gene: TRBV5-1
j_gene: TRBJ2-7
abundance: -
CDR3aa: CASKTGIDYEQYF

v_gene: TRBV5-1
j_gene: TRBJ1-1
abundance: -
CDR3aa: CASNHLGGAGNTEAFF

v_gene: TRBV12-3/TRBV12-4
j_gene: TRBJ2-3
abundance: many
CDR3aa: CASTNLRGQGSGDTQYF

v_gene: TRBV20-1
j_gene: TRBJ2-1
abundance: -
CDR3aa: CSAPGRSYNEQFF

v_gene: TRBV9
j_gene: TRBJ2-1
abundance: once
CDR3aa: CASSGAIGGENINEQFF

v_gene: TRBV10-1
j_gene: TRBJ2-1
abundance: -
CDR3aa: CASSDPGTAVNEQFF

v_gene: TRBV20-1
j_gene: TRBJ2-2
abundance: many
CDR3aa: CSASRTGANTGELFF